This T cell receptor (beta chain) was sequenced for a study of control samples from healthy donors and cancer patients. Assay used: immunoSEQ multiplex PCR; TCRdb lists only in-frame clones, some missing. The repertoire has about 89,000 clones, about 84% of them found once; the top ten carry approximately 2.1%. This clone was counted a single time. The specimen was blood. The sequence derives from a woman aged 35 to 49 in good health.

The CDR3 loop reads CASSARTAGDTQYF. The CDR3 coding sequence is TGTGCCAGCAGCGCCCGGACCGCCGGAGATACGCAGTATTTT. V is TRBV9 and J is TRBJ2-3; no firm D call. The germline gives CDR1 SGDLS, CDR2 YYNGEE. Deletions cut 3 bases from V and 5 bases from J, with 13 bases between. The CDR3 is 14 residues long.